A selection of T cell receptor beta chains follows, all from one sample in a study of regulatory T cells in long-lasting Graves disease. One entry per CDR3 protein, called by TCRdb with MiXCR from the multiplex PCR reads. The table has some 330,000 distinct CDR3 sequences, 10% to 15% seen once. These sequences were also reported in another study, on T cells in Graves' hyperthyroidism and ophthalmopathy.

The material sequenced was peripheral blood mononuclear cells (PBMCs), taken at new diagnosis, from a patient treated with antithyroid drugs. The source is a young woman with Graves disease. Both conserved end residues are part of each CDR3. A D gene is named only where the DNA matches it firmly. Size is omitted from some rows. Given values are once, few, many or a class for expanded clones.

d_call,v_call,j_call,clone_size,cdr3_aa,cdr3_nt
NA,TRBV19,TRBJ2-1,NA,CASSPSRAVSYNEQFF,TGTGCCAGTAGTCCCTCGAGGGCCGTGTCCTACAATGAGCAGTTCTTC
NA,TRBV6-2/TRBV6-3,TRBJ1-2,many,CASSEGVRVGGYTF,TGTGCCAGCAGTGAAGGGGTACGGGTTGGTGGCTACACCTTC
NA,TRBV20-1,TRBJ2-7,NA,CSARRDEQYF,TGCAGTGCCCGCCGGGACGAGCAGTACTTC
TRBD2,TRBV4-3,TRBJ2-1,NA,CASSQDWLAGVGEQFF,TGCGCCAGCAGCCAAGATTGGCTAGCGGGAGTAGGAGAGCAGTTCTTC
NA,TRBV20-1,TRBJ2-1,many,CSARDRLTHGGSYNEQFF,TGCAGTGCTAGAGATAGGCTCACGCATGGGGGGTCCTACAATGAGCAGTTCTTC
NA,TRBV15,TRBJ1-1,NA,CASRVVGAEAFF,TGTGCCAGCCGGGTGGTGGGCGCTGAAGCTTTCTTT
NA,TRBV7-2,TRBJ2-7,many,CASSLRDTAYEQYF,TGTGCCAGCAGCCTACGGGACACCGCCTACGAGCAGTACTTC
TRBD2,TRBV7-8,TRBJ2-1,many,CASSGLAETNEQFF,TGTGCCAGCAGCGGACTAGCGGAGACCAATGAGCAGTTCTTC
NA,TRBV6-4,TRBJ1-1,few,CASSYGTRSRIAFF,TGTGCCAGCAGTTACGGGACTCGGTCCAGGATAGCTTTCTTT
TRBD2,TRBV11-2,TRBJ2-2,many,CARGILKSGSVTGELFF,TGTGCCAGGGGGATTCTAAAAAGCGGGAGCGTCACCGGGGAGCTGTTTTTT
NA,TRBV28,TRBJ2-5,many,CASSSLQTSHQETQYF,TGTGCCAGCAGTTCCCTACAGACGAGTCATCAAGAGACCCAGTACTTC
TRBD2,TRBV20-1,TRBJ2-1,many,CSARGMAGVPSYNEQFF,TGCAGTGCTAGAGGTATGGCGGGGGTACCCTCCTACAATGAGCAGTTCTTC
TRBD1,TRBV6-1,TRBJ2-7,NA,CASSARFWDRELNEQYF,TGTGCCAGCAGTGCACGATTTTGGGACAGAGAACTCAATGAGCAGTACTTC
NA,TRBV29-1,TRBJ1-2,few,CSVATRLWGYTF,TGCAGCGTTGCCACTCGCCTATGGGGCTACACCTTC
TRBD2,TRBV20-1,TRBJ2-7,many,CSARDPLAGKEYEQYF,TGCAGTGCTAGAGATCCCCTAGCGGGAAAAGAGTACGAGCAGTACTTC
NA,TRBV20-1,TRBJ2-1,NA,CSARDLDGTSYNEQFF,TGCAGTGCTCGGGACCTGGACGGAACCTCCTACAATGAGCAGTTCTTC
TRBD2,TRBV12-3/TRBV12-4,TRBJ2-1,many,CASSLTGGPGGEQFF,TGTGCCAGCAGTTTAACAGGCGGGCCGGGAGGTGAGCAGTTCTTC
NA,TRBV29-1,TRBJ1-1,many,CSVLESMNTEAFF,TGCAGCGTTCTAGAAAGCATGAACACTGAAGCTTTCTTT
NA,TRBV10-3,TRBJ1-5,NA,CAIGLGTSGTGRNQPQHF,TGTGCCATCGGCCTCGGGACCTCAGGGACGGGTAGGAATCAGCCCCAGCATTTT
NA,TRBV15,TRBJ1-2,few,CATSRGGTEANYGYTF,TGTGCCACCAGCAGAGGGGGGACGGAAGCTAACTATGGCTACACCTTC
NA,TRBV7-9,TRBJ1-2,NA,CASSSGAPTNYGYTF,TGTGCCAGCAGCTCCGGGGCACCAACTAACTATGGCTACACCTTC
TRBD2,TRBV7-2,TRBJ2-1,many,CASSLAREGTEQFF,TGTGCCAGCAGCTTAGCAAGGGAGGGAACTGAGCAGTTCTTC
NA,TRBV4-1,TRBJ1-2,many,CASSQDGRLGNYGYTF,TGCGCCAGCAGCCAAGATGGACGGCTTGGGAACTATGGCTACACCTTC
TRBD2,TRBV28,TRBJ2-2,many,CASGLDTENTGELFF,TGTGCCAGCGGACTAGACACCGAGAACACCGGGGAGCTGTTTTTT
NA,TRBV7-2,TRBJ2-5,many,CASSLRGFYLQETQYF,TGTGCCAGCAGCTTAAGAGGGTTTTACCTCCAAGAGACCCAGTACTTC
NA,TRBV20-1,TRBJ1-2,many,CSARGGNDYGYTF,TGCAGTGCTAGAGGGGGGAATGACTATGGCTACACCTTC
NA,TRBV20-1,TRBJ1-1,NA,CSARSGAQNTEAFF,TGCAGTGCTAGATCCGGGGCCCAGAACACTGAAGCTTTCTTT
NA,TRBV20-1,TRBJ1-2,many,CSARGGEYNYGYTF,TGCAGTGCTAGAGGCGGAGAGTATAACTATGGCTACACCTTC
NA,TRBV7-9,TRBJ1-1,many,CAYGVRRDTEAFF,TGTGCCTACGGAGTAAGGCGCGACACTGAAGCTTTCTTT
NA,TRBV7-2,TRBJ2-3,NA,CASSLRQVDTQYF,TGTGCCAGCAGCTTACGCCAGGTAGATACGCAGTATTTT
TRBD1,TRBV18,TRBJ1-5,many,CASSPRGRDSNQPQHF,TGTGCCAGCTCACCTAGGGGGCGGGATAGCAATCAGCCCCAGCATTTT
TRBD1,TRBV24-1,TRBJ2-3,few,CATSDTTGPSHTQYF,TGTGCCACCAGTGATACGACAGGGCCCAGTCATACGCAGTATTTT
TRBD2,TRBV7-2,TRBJ2-1,many,CASSRGLAGGNEQFF,TGTGCCAGCAGCCGAGGACTAGCGGGAGGGAATGAGCAGTTCTTC
NA,TRBV2,TRBJ2-5,many,CATKGGKRQETQYF,TGTGCCACTAAAGGAGGGAAGCGCCAAGAGACCCAGTACTTC
NA,TRBV5-1,TRBJ1-2,NA,CASSATSGGDYGYTF,TGCGCCAGCAGCGCCACTTCGGGGGGTGACTATGGCTACACCTTC
NA,TRBV24-1,TRBJ2-3,few,CATGAGGAGTDTQYF,TGTGCCACGGGAGCCGGAGGGGCTGGGACAGATACGCAGTATTTT
TRBD1,TRBV5-4,TRBJ1-1,NA,CASSKGGTGPTEAFF,TGTGCCAGCAGCAAAGGCGGGACAGGGCCGACTGAAGCTTTCTTT
NA,TRBV12-3/TRBV12-4,TRBJ1-2,many,CASSFSRDYTF,TGTGCCAGCAGTTTTTCCCGGGACTACACCTTC
NA,TRBV6-2/TRBV6-3,TRBJ2-3,many,CASSYSPDTQYF,TGTGCCAGCAGTTACTCCCCAGATACGCAGTATTTT
TRBD1,TRBV18,TRBJ2-1,many,CASSDRGQDEQFF,TGTGCCAGCTCGGACAGGGGGCAAGATGAGCAGTTCTTC
NA,TRBV12-3/TRBV12-4,TRBJ1-3,many,CASSLALSRQASSGNTIYF,TGTGCCAGCAGTTTAGCGCTATCCCGACAGGCCAGCTCTGGAAACACCATATATTTT
NA,TRBV18,TRBJ2-5,many,CASSPLGTSRGTQYF,TGTGCCAGCTCACCACTAGGCACGTCTAGAGGGACCCAGTACTTC
NA,TRBV5-4,TRBJ2-5,few,CASSPARRGTQYF,TGTGCCAGCAGTCCTGCCAGGCGGGGGACCCAGTACTTC
NA,TRBV6-2/TRBV6-3,TRBJ1-6,many,CASSRGRLAYNSPLHF,TGTGCCAGCAGCCGGGGCCGTCTTGCCTATAATTCACCCCTCCACTTT
NA,TRBV28,TRBJ2-1,many,CASSLDPGRLSYNEQFF,TGTGCCAGCAGTTTAGATCCGGGTAGACTTTCCTACAATGAGCAGTTCTTC
TRBD1,TRBV5-6,TRBJ2-3,NA,CASSLPTGGPTDTQYF,TGTGCCAGCAGCTTGCCGACAGGGGGTCCAACAGATACGCAGTATTTT
NA,TRBV7-2,TRBJ1-1,many,CASSLYRLSTEAFF,TGTGCCAGCAGCTTATACCGTTTGAGCACTGAAGCTTTCTTT
NA,TRBV6-1,TRBJ2-1,many,CASSERDSNEQFF,TGTGCCAGCAGTGAAAGGGACTCCAATGAGCAGTTCTTC
NA,TRBV29-1,TRBJ1-1,many,CSVLGNRESRTEAFF,TGCAGCGTGCTGGGCAACAGGGAAAGTCGGACTGAAGCTTTCTTT
NA,TRBV6-2/TRBV6-3,TRBJ2-7,NA,CASNHWGEDLYEQYF,TGTGCCAGCAACCACTGGGGGGAGGACCTCTACGAGCAGTACTTC
NA,TRBV6-5,TRBJ1-1,many,CASSYSSGLDRLNTEAFF,TGTGCCAGCAGTTACTCAAGTGGGCTCGACAGATTGAACACTGAAGCTTTCTTT
NA,TRBV6-5,TRBJ2-5,NA,CASSYGVGIQETQYF,TGTGCCAGCAGTTACGGCGTCGGAATTCAAGAGACCCAGTACTTC
NA,TRBV20-1,TRBJ1-1,many,CSARDIRGNTEAFF,TGCAGTGCTAGAGATATAAGGGGGAACACTGAAGCTTTCTTT